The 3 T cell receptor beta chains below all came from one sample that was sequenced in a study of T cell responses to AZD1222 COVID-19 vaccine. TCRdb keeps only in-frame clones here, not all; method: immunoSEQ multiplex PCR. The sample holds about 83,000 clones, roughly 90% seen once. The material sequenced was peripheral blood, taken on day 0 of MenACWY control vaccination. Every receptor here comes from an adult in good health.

The CDR3 sequence: CASTPERVYNQPQHF. The CDR3, as DNA: TGTGCCAGCACGCCGGAACGAGTTTATAATCAGCCCCAGCATTTT. This chain links TRBV28 with TRBJ1-5; D not resolved. This CDR3 has 15 amino acids. Germline V gene sequence: CDR1 MDHEN, CDR2 SYDVKM. Trimming removed 7 bases at V and 4 bases at J, with 17 bases between.

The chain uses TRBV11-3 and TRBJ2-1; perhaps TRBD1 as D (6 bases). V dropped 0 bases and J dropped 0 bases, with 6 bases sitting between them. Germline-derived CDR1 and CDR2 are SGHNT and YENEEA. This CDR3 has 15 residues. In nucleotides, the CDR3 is TGTGCCAGCAGCTTAGAACAGGGCTCCTACAATGAGCAGTTCTTC. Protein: CASSLEQGSYNEQFF.

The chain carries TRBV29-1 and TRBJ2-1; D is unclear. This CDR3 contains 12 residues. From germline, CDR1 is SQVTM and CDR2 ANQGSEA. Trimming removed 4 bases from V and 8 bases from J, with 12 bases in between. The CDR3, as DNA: TGCAGCGTTGGGCCTCGGGCCGATGAGCAGTTCTTC. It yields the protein CSVGPRADEQFF.